This TCR beta chain was sequenced for a study of control samples from healthy donors and cancer patients. Deletions cut 3 bases from V and 8 bases from J, with 16 bases between. CDR3 length: 14 amino acids. Germline assignment: CDR1 LGHDT and CDR2 YNNKEL (reference sequence). Produced via immunoSEQ multiplex PCR; TCRdb's table is partial and in-frame only. The sample has over 75,000 clones; roughly four fifths are singletons. This receptor was taken from a man aged 60 to 69 in good health. The specimen sequenced was blood. V and J are TRBV3-1 (or the pseudogene TRBV3-2) and TRBJ1-1; TRBD1 is a possible D gene (6 bases). The CDR3 spells CASSHPTGTSEAFF. For the CDR3, the DNA is TGTGCCAGCAGCCATCCAACCGGGACATCCGAAGCTTTCTTT.